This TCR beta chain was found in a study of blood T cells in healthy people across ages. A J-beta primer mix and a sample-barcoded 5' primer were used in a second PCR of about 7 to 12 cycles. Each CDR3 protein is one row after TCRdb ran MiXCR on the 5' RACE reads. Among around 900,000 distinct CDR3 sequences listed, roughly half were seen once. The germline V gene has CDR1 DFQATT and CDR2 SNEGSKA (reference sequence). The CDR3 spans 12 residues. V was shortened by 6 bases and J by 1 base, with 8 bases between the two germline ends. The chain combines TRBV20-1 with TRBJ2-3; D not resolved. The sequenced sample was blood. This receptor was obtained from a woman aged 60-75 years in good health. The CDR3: CSAQTRTDTQYF. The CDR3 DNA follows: TGCAGTGCCCAGACTCGCACAGATACGCAGTATTTT.